The clone carrying this T cell receptor (beta chain) was recorded a few times. The entry originates in a study of CD8+ T cells in alopecia areata. The treatment here: oral pan-JAK inhibitor, 5-10 mg twice daily. The CDR3 is 15 residues long. V shed 0 bases and J 7 bases; nucleotides not matched to a gene: 5. The germline V gene encodes CDR1 LGHNT and CDR2 FRNRAP. RNA, once extracted, was reverse transcribed into cDNA for use as the sequencing template. Assay used: immunoSEQ multiplex PCR; TCRdb lists only in-frame clones, some missing. This table has about 250,000 clones, 50% to 75% appearing once. The V gene is TRBV12-5, the J gene TRBJ2-2; 7 bases map to TRBD2. The TCR sequence derives from a human donor with alopecia areata. The sequenced sample was CD4+ T cells sorted from blood, obtained at approximately week 52, from a patient treated with tofacitinib. The CDR3 DNA reads TGTGCTAGTGGTTTGGTAGCGGGGTTTATCGGGGAGCTGTTTTTT. Translation: CASGLVAGFIGELFF.